A single sample is the source of the 30 T cell receptor beta chains below, sequenced in a study of T-cell memory formation after mild COVID-19. TCRdb re-analysed the 5' RACE reads in MiXCR, keeping a single row per CDR3 protein. The data hold 120,000 to 150,000 distinct CDR3 sequences, with 11% to 15% observed a single time. The sample was PBMCs or a T cell subset sorted from them (not recorded which). Source of these receptors: an adult woman who had mild COVID-19 (a few samples of this study predate the infection). Cell type and time point are not known.

This clonotype was observed a handful of times. This chain connects TRBV9 to TRBJ1-1, with D possibly being TRBD1 (6 bases). CDR1 and CDR2 from the germline V gene are SGDLS and YYNGEE. This CDR3 region has 15 residues. V gave up 0 bases and J gave up 1 base, with 10 bases separating them. The CDR3 reads CASSVGGAANTEAFF. The CDR3 nucleotides read TGTGCCAGCAGCGTAGGGGGGGCGGCGAACACTGAAGCTTTCTTT.

Here the CDR3 reads CASSSELGTYGYTF. The CDR3 DNA is TGTGCCAGCAGCTCCGAGCTCGGTACCTATGGCTACACCTTC. The chain joins TRBV5-4 to TRBJ1-2; D not resolved. Germline CDR1 SGHNT, CDR2 YYREEE (reference sequence). The CDR3 sequence is 14 residues long. V gave up 3 bases and J gave up 4 bases, with 13 bases separating them. Looking up the rest from reference TRBV5-4 and TRBJ1-2 gives the full variable domain: ETGVTQSPTHLIKTRGQQVTLRCSSQSGHNTVSWYQQALGQGPQFIFQYYREEENGRGNFPPRFSGLQFPNYSSELNVNALELDDSALYLCASSSELGTYGYTFGSGTRLTVV.

This sequence joins TRBV6-6 and TRBJ2-7; possibly TRBD1 for D (6 bases). This CDR3 has 17 amino acids. CDR1 MNHNY and CDR2 SVGAGI come from the germline V gene (reference sequence). V lost 0 bases to trimming and J lost 3 bases, with 18 bases between them. CDR3 sequence (DNA): TGTGCCAGCAGTTACTCGACGGTTCCGGACAGCTTCTACGAGCAGTACTTC. Protein: CASSYSTVPDSFYEQYF.

The J gene is TRBJ1-5, the V gene TRBV12-3 or TRBV12-4, with 9 bases that match TRBD1. The CDR3 loop spans 19 amino acids. V was clipped by 5 bases and J by 0 bases; unmatched bases: 14. The CDR3 spells CASSNPGTGSLYSNQPQHF. The CDR3 DNA reads TGTGCCAGCAGTAACCCCGGGACAGGGAGCCTGTATAGCAATCAGCCCCAGCATTTT.

This clonotype was observed a handful of times. V usage is TRBV7-3 and J usage is TRBJ2-1, with TRBD2 matching 9 bases. Losses at the gene ends were 3 bases for V and 4 bases for J; bases not matched to a gene: 7. The CDR3 totals 16 residues. The germline V gene encodes CDR1 SGHTA and CDR2 FQGTGA. The CDR3 nucleotides read TGTGCCAGCAGCTTCTCTAGCGGGGAGAGGTACAATGAGCAGTTCTTC. Translating gives CASSFSSGERYNEQFF.

The V and J genes are TRBV25-1 and TRBJ1-5, with D perhaps TRBD1 (5 bases). Deletions cut 4 bases from V and 0 bases from J, with 7 bases between. CDR1 and CDR2 from the germline V gene are MGHDK and SYGVNS. The CDR3 extends over 14 amino acids. In nucleotides, the CDR3 is TGTGCCAGCAGTGGAGGGGATAGCAATCAGCCCCAGCATTTT. Translation gives CASSGGDSNQPQHF.

This clonotype was picked up a small number of times. The gene calls are TRBV9 and TRBJ2-7; tentatively, D is TRBD1 (6 bases). The length of the CDR3 is 15 residues. Germline CDR1 reads SGDLS; CDR2 reads YYNGEE. The V gene lost 7 bases and the J gene lost 5 bases, with 22 bases spanning the gap. The CDR3 reads CASSRDIQALHEQYF. CDR3 DNA sequence: TGTGCCAGCTCACGGGACATCCAAGCTCTCCACGAGCAGTACTTC. The full variable domain, rest sourced from reference TRBV9 and TRBJ2-7, is DSGVTQTPKHLITATGQRVTLRCSPRSGDLSVYWYQQSLDQGLQFLIQYYNGEERAKGNILERFSAQQFPDLHSELNLSSLELGDSALYFCASSRDIQALHEQYFGPGTRLTVT.

The genes are TRBV12-3 or TRBV12-4 and TRBJ2-1, with a possible D match to TRBD1 (7 bases). Trimming left V 1 base short and J 8 bases short, with 18 bases between. The CDR3 loop spans 16 amino acids. The CDR3 sequence: CASSLEVGPGGHEQFF. The CDR3 nucleotides are TGTGCCAGCAGTTTAGAAGTAGGGCCAGGGGGGCATGAGCAGTTCTTC.

This clonotype was detected only a few times. This chain uses TRBV12-3 or TRBV12-4 with TRBJ2-3, with 7 bases lining up with TRBD1. Trimming cost V 6 bases and J 4 bases; bases outside gene matches: 7. The CDR3 runs 14 residues. The CDR3 nucleotides are TGTGCCAGCAGCTTACAGGGGTTGGCAGATACGCAGTATTTT. It encodes CASSLQGLADTQYF.

This clonotype was counted at least ten times. The rearrangement links TRBV20-1 to TRBJ1-5, with 7 bases aligning to TRBD1. Germline V gene sequence: CDR1 DFQATT, CDR2 SNEGSKA (reference sequence). With V trimmed by 0 bases and J by 5 bases, 7 bases remained unmatched. The CDR3 covers 15 residues. Here the CDR3 DNA reads TGCAGTGCTAGAGATCTTGACAGGGTTGATCAGCCCCAGCATTTT. Its translation is CSARDLDRVDQPQHF.

This clonotype has more than one count but fewer than ten. This chain joins TRBV11-3 and TRBJ2-7, with 7 bases identical to TRBD2. Germline CDR1 reads SGHNT; CDR2 reads YENEEA. This CDR3 region has 14 residues. V lost 5 bases and J lost 5; bases outside the gene matches: 9. The CDR3: CASSPRDYGNEQYF. In DNA, the CDR3 is TGTGCCAGCAGCCCTCGGGACTACGGGAACGAGCAGTACTTC.

The chain recombines TRBV7-6 with TRBJ2-7, with D possibly matching TRBD1 (6 bases). The CDR3 extends over 16 amino acids. Germline-derived CDR1 and CDR2 are SGHVS and FNYEAQ. Trimming left V 1 base short and J 2 bases short, with 15 bases between. The CDR3 nucleotides read TGTGCCAGCAGCTTAGAGCTCAGGGGCCCTGCCTACGAGCAGTACTTC. This codes for CASSLELRGPAYEQYF.

This chain connects TRBV20-1 to TRBJ1-6; D possibly corresponds to TRBD1 (5 bases). Germline-derived CDR1 and CDR2 are DFQATT and SNEGSKA (reference sequence). The CDR3 is 17 amino acids. In nucleotides, the CDR3 is TGCAGGGGGGAAAGCGACAGCGTGAGCTCCTATAATTCACCCCTCCACTTT. Its protein product is CRGESDSVSSYNSPLHF.

This clonotype was recorded a few times. The chain has TRBV19 and TRBJ1-5; D is ambiguous. The CDR3 is 12 amino acids. Germline lookup yields CDR1 LNHDA and CDR2 SQIVND (reference sequence). The germline V and J ends were trimmed by 9 bases and 4 bases, with 10 bases remaining between them. CDR3 region: CASRNPNQPQHF. The CDR3 DNA sequence: TGTGCCAGCCGGAACCCTAATCAGCCCCAGCATTTT.

This clonotype turned up a few times. The chain combines TRBV6-2 or TRBV6-3 with TRBJ1-1; 8 nucleotides agree with TRBD1. V trimming: 1 base; J trimming: 2 bases; junction bases outside the gene matches: 9. The CDR3 length is 17 residues. Germline V gene lookup returns CDR1 MNHEY and CDR2 SVGEGT. This CDR3 reads CASSYLVQGGPNTEAFF. CDR3 bases: TGTGCCAGCAGTTACTTGGTACAGGGGGGACCCAACACTGAAGCTTTCTTT.

This clonotype has only a few counts. V gene TRBV6-5 combines with J gene TRBJ1-2; 7 bases map to TRBD1. The germline V gene has CDR1 MNHEY and CDR2 SVGAGI. The CDR3 sequence is 16 residues long. The trim removed 4 bases at V and 0 bases at J, leaving 8 bases unmatched. CDR3 in amino acids: CASSSRGQETNYGYTF. In DNA form, the CDR3 reads TGTGCCAGCAGTTCGCGTGGACAGGAGACTAACTATGGCTACACCTTC.

This chain uses TRBV4-1 with TRBJ2-1; no clear D gene. Between the trimmed V and J ends, which lost 3 bases and 10 bases, there was a span of 13 bases. CDR3 length: 13 amino acids. Germline CDR1 and CDR2: MGHRA and YSYEKL. The CDR3 nucleotides are TGCGCCAGCAGCCACTTACCCCTCCGAGAGCAGTTCTTC. Its protein is CASSHLPLREQFF.

This clonotype was observed a handful of times. The chain has TRBV6-5 and TRBJ2-3; a possible D gene is TRBD2 (6 bases). The length of the CDR3 is 16 residues. CDR1 is MNHEY, CDR2 SVGAGI, per germline. Trimming left V 0 bases short and J 4 bases short, with 14 bases between. CDR3 in amino acids: CASSYSSGEGADTQYF. For the CDR3, the DNA is TGTGCCAGCAGTTACTCGTCGGGGGAAGGGGCAGATACGCAGTATTTT.

In its sample, this clonotype was seen a few times. The chain recombines TRBV7-6 with TRBJ2-1, with TRBD2 identical over 8 bases. The CDR3 loop spans 17 amino acids. Trimming removed 5 bases from V and 2 bases from J; junction bases left unmatched: 11. The germline gives CDR1 SGHVS, CDR2 FNYEAQ. For the CDR3, the DNA is TGTGCCAGCAGCCTACCCTCTGCGGGAGGAACCTACAATGAGCAGTTCTTC. Its protein is CASSLPSAGGTYNEQFF.

This clonotype was detected only a few times. The CDR3 coding sequence is TGTGCCAGCAGCTCCCCTCTCAGCGGGGGGTCCACAGATACGCAGTATTTT. This sequence encodes CASSSPLSGGSTDTQYF. The chain carries TRBV5-6 and TRBJ2-3; TRBD2 agrees at 9 bases. The CDR3 is 17 amino acids. The trim removed 3 bases at V and 2 bases at J, leaving 10 bases unmatched. The germline V gene encodes CDR1 SGHDT and CDR2 YYEEEE.

In this sample, this clonotype turned up a few times. The V and J genes are TRBV29-1 and TRBJ2-1, with 8 bases that match TRBD1. Germline CDR1 SQVTM, CDR2 ANQGSEA. The CDR3 runs 12 residues. Trimming took 8 bases from V and 7 from J; bases not matched to a gene: 7. The CDR3, as DNA: TGCAGCACCAAGGACAGGGAGAATGAGCAGTTCTTC. Its translation: CSTKDRENEQFF.

This rearrangement joins TRBV12-3 or TRBV12-4 to TRBJ1-3; tentative D call: TRBD1 (5 bases). V was trimmed by 7 bases and J by 0 bases, leaving 10 bases between them. The length of the CDR3 is 14 residues. The CDR3 sequence is CASIRVFSGNTIYF. In DNA, the CDR3 is TGTGCCAGCATCAGGGTGTTCTCTGGAAACACCATATATTTT.

This chain connects TRBV12-3 or TRBV12-4 to TRBJ1-2; D not certain. V dropped 11 bases and J dropped 12 bases, with 19 bases sitting between them. The CDR3 is 11 amino acids. CDR3 loop: CACTGPRGDTF. The CDR3 nucleotides are TGTGCCTGCACTGGGCCGCGGGGAGACACCTTC.

This clonotype was counted between two and nine times. The chain has TRBV7-8 and TRBJ2-2, with D uncertain. CDR1 and CDR2 (germline): SGHVS, FQNEAQ. V was cut by 5 bases and J by 7 bases, with 8 bases left in between. CDR3 length equals 12 residues. This chain's CDR3 is CASSPPFGELFF. In nucleotides, the CDR3 is TGTGCCAGCAGCCCGCCGTTCGGGGAGCTGTTTTTT.

The chain couples TRBV29-1 to TRBJ2-1; D remains unclear. CDR1 is SQVTM, CDR2 ANQGSEA, per germline. The CDR3 length is 15 residues. V lost 5 bases to trimming and J lost 9 bases, with 23 bases between them. The CDR3 sequence: CSVILSVSPVLEQFF. In DNA, the CDR3 is TGCAGCGTTATCTTGAGTGTTAGTCCAGTCCTTGAGCAGTTCTTC.

This clonotype was found a few times. The chain employs TRBV5-6 and TRBJ2-5; D may correspond to TRBD1 or TRBD2 (6 bases each). CDR3 length: 16 amino acids. Germline V lookup: CDR1 SGHDT, CDR2 YYEEEE. Trimming pared 3 bases from V and 3 bases from J, leaving 18 bases between. The CDR3 is CASSYGGGGAEETQYF. The CDR3 bases are TGTGCCAGCAGCTACGGGGGCGGAGGGGCCGAAGAGACCCAGTACTTC.

The gene calls are TRBV4-3 and TRBJ2-4, with no clear D. The ends were cut back, 7 bases at V and 6 bases at J, with 10 bases in the middle. CDR1 LGHNA and CDR2 YSLEER come from the germline V gene. CDR3 length: 12 residues. The DNA for the CDR3 is TGCGCCAGCAAAGACCAACGAAACATTCAGTACTTC. Amino acids: CASKDQRNIQYF.

The sample holds a few counts of this clonotype. The chain recombines TRBV4-1 with TRBJ2-7; D call uncertain. This CDR3 region has 13 residues. Trimming removed 4 bases from V and 6 bases from J, with 13 bases in between. Germline V gene data show CDR1 as MGHRA and CDR2 as YSYEKL. The DNA for the CDR3 is TGCGCCAGCAGCCCAGGCGACACCGGCGAGCAGTACTTC. As protein: CASSPGDTGEQYF.

This clonotype was counted between two and nine times. The chain combines TRBV15 with TRBJ2-2; perhaps TRBD1 as D (6 bases). V dropped 3 bases and J dropped 4 bases, with 12 bases sitting between them. This CDR3 comprises 15 residues. CDR1 and CDR2 from the germline V gene are LNHNV and YYDKDF (reference sequence). The CDR3: CATSSRDTSTGELFF. The CDR3, as DNA: TGTGCCACCAGCAGCCGGGACACCTCCACCGGGGAGCTGTTTTTT.

The CDR3 loop is CSVNTGEQEKLFF. CDR3 nucleotide sequence: TGCAGTGTAAATACAGGGGAACAGGAAAAACTGTTTTTT. The rearrangement uses TRBV20-1 and TRBJ1-4; 7 nucleotides line up with TRBD1. Per germline, CDR1 DFQATT and CDR2 SNEGSKA (reference sequence). The CDR3 has 13 amino acids. Trimming removed 7 bases from V and 8 bases from J; junction bases left unmatched: 10.